One sample yielded the 18 T cell receptor beta chains listed below, sequenced in a study of T-cell memory formation after mild COVID-19. One entry per CDR3 protein results from TCRdb running MiXCR on the 5' RACE reads. This sample has a few hundred thousand distinct CDR3 sequences, with around 16% found just once. Material: PBMCs or a T cell subset sorted from them (not recorded which). These receptors originate from a man aged 18-30 years who had mild COVID-19 (a few samples of this study predate the infection). Cell type and time point are not known.

The rearrangement joins TRBV29-1 to TRBJ2-5; 8 bases are shared with TRBD1. V dropped 8 bases and J dropped 3; count of bases not matched to a gene: 11. There are 14 residues in the CDR3. Germline CDR1 is SQVTM and CDR2 is ANQGSEA. CDR3 nucleotides: TGCAGCTCCCTTGAGACAGGGGAGAAAGAGACCCAGTACTTC. Translated, it gives CSSLETGEKETQYF.

A few counts support this clonotype. The gene calls are TRBV25-1 and TRBJ2-2; 8 bases are a match to TRBD2. In germline, CDR1 is MGHDK, CDR2 SYGVNS. The CDR3 length is 16 residues. V shed 1 base and J 7 bases; nucleotides not matched to a gene: 8. CDR3 coding DNA: TGTGCCAGCAGTGAATTTGTTAGCGGGGAAGGCGGGGAGCTGTTTTTT. Amino acid sequence: CASSEFVSGEGGELFF.

The V gene is TRBV28, the J gene TRBJ1-2, with D maybe TRBD1 (5 bases). Trimming stripped 5 bases from V and 8 bases from J, with 9 bases between. Germline V CDR1 and CDR2: MDHEN, SYDVKM. CDR3 size: 11 residues. The CDR3 nucleotides read TGTGCCAGCAGTACGTACAGGGGCTACACCTTC. Protein sequence: CASSTYRGYTF.

This clonotype was seen at least ten times. The J gene is TRBJ2-1, the V gene TRBV7-2, with D perhaps matching TRBD2 (5 bases). Per the germline V gene, CDR1 is SGHTA and CDR2 is FQGNSA. Trimming stripped 5 bases from V and 2 bases from J, with 13 bases between. The CDR3 is 15 amino acids. CDR3 sequence: CASSATRSPYNEQFF. In DNA, the CDR3 is TGTGCCAGCAGCGCCACTAGATCCCCCTACAATGAGCAGTTCTTC.

This clonotype was seen a few times. This rearrangement joins TRBV12-3 or TRBV12-4 to TRBJ2-7, with unresolved D. Between the trimmed V and J ends, which lost 7 bases and 5 bases, there was a span of 24 bases. CDR3 size: 16 residues. CDR3 DNA sequence: TGTGCCAGCACCGACCAAAGTAACCCTCCACTCGACGAGCAGTACGTC. Translation gives CASTDQSNPPLDEQYV.

The V gene is TRBV28, the J gene TRBJ2-7; D possibly corresponds to TRBD1 (5 bases). The CDR3 runs 13 residues. The germline V gene encodes CDR1 MDHEN and CDR2 SYDVKM. V shed 2 bases and J shed 0 bases, with 5 bases lying between them. The CDR3 bases are TGTGCCAGCAGTTTAGGGGCCTCCTACGAGCAGTACGTC. This encodes CASSLGASYEQYV.

The chain is built from TRBV11-2 and TRBJ2-3; tentative D call: TRBD1 (6 bases). Trimming cost V 1 base and J 3 bases, with 11 bases left between them. Germline V gene lookup returns CDR1 SGHAT and CDR2 FQNNGV. CDR3 length equals 15 residues. The DNA of the CDR3 is TGTGCCAGCAGCTTAGGGGGGCGTCGAACAGATACGCAGTATTTT. Translated: CASSLGGRRTDTQYF.

The chain joins TRBV29-1 to TRBJ2-2; no clear D gene. The germline V gene encodes CDR1 SQVTM and CDR2 ANQGSEA. The V gene lost 7 bases and the J gene lost 3 bases, with 6 bases spanning the gap. The CDR3 is 11 residues long. The CDR3 nucleotides are TGCAGCGCAACACACACCGGGGAGCTGTTTTTT. Translating gives CSATHTGELFF.

This clonotype was seen only a few times. The gene calls are TRBV7-2 and TRBJ2-1; weak D call: TRBD2 (6 bases). There are 13 residues in the CDR3. The V end lost 5 bases, the J end lost 5 bases, and 10 bases lay between the germline ends. The germline gives CDR1 SGHTA, CDR2 FQGNSA. The CDR3 loop reads CASSPGLHNEQFF. CDR3 bases: TGTGCCAGCAGCCCGGGACTCCACAATGAGCAGTTCTTC.

This clonotype was detected a few times. The chain carries TRBV6-6 and TRBJ1-1, with D perhaps matching TRBD1 (6 bases). The ends were cut back, 0 bases at V and 10 bases at J, with 12 bases in the middle. The CDR3 is 13 residues long. Germline CDR1 MNHNY, CDR2 SVGAGI (reference sequence). The CDR3: CASSYSDRGGAFF. For the CDR3, the DNA is TGTGCCAGCAGTTACTCGGACAGAGGAGGAGCTTTCTTT.

As DNA, the CDR3 is TGCGCCCGACAGGGCCCTGGGACAGATACGCAGTATTTT. Protein product: CARQGPGTDTQYF. The chain carries TRBV20-1 and TRBJ2-3, with 7 bases aligning to TRBD1. Per germline, CDR1 DFQATT and CDR2 SNEGSKA (reference sequence). CDR3 length equals 13 residues.

In its sample, this clonotype was seen a few times. The chain recombines TRBV7-6 with TRBJ2-1, with TRBD1 matching 10 bases. The CDR3 has 16 amino acids. Looked up from germline, CDR1 is SGHVS and CDR2 is FNYEAQ. With V trimmed by 2 bases and J by 3 bases, 4 bases remained unmatched. CDR3 in amino acids: CASSLSGTGVYNEQFF. The CDR3 DNA reads as TGTGCCAGCAGCTTAAGCGGGACAGGGGTCTACAATGAGCAGTTCTTC.

In DNA form, the CDR3 reads TGTGCCAGCAGTTCCCGCGGACTAGCGGGGGGCTACGAGCAGTACTTC. This translates into CASSSRGLAGGYEQYF. This sequence joins TRBV6-6 and TRBJ2-7; 14 nucleotides align to TRBD2. V gave up 4 bases and J gave up 3 bases; unmatched junction bases: 5. Germline-derived CDR1 and CDR2 are MNHNY and SVGAGI (reference sequence). The CDR3 is 16 amino acids.

This clonotype was seen a few times. The chain recombines TRBV10-3 with TRBJ2-5; D call uncertain. V lost 10 bases to trimming and J lost 4 bases, with 13 bases between them. This CDR3 spans 12 amino acids. CDR1 is ENHRY, CDR2 SYGVKD, per germline. The CDR3 sequence: CATQKGGETQYF. For the CDR3, the DNA is TGTGCCACCCAGAAAGGCGGAGAGACCCAGTACTTC.

J is TRBJ1-1 and V is TRBV15, with D possibly TRBD1 on 6 matching bases. Germline V gene sequence: CDR1 LNHNV, CDR2 YYDKDF (reference sequence). This CDR3 is 13 amino acids long. The germline V and J ends were trimmed by 11 bases and 0 bases, with 13 bases remaining between them. CDR3 DNA: TGTGCCGAACCGGGACATATGAACACTGAAGCTTTCTTT. Translated, it gives CAEPGHMNTEAFF.

This clonotype came up a few times. Here the CDR3 reads CASSPAGRGGGYEQYV. CDR3 DNA: TGTGCCAGCAGTCCCGCTGGGCGCGGGGGAGGATACGAGCAGTACGTC. The genes are TRBV28 and TRBJ2-7; 7 nucleotides agree with TRBD2. The V segment lost 5 bases and the J segment 4 bases; nucleotides outside the gene matches: 14. Germline assignment: CDR1 MDHEN and CDR2 SYDVKM. This CDR3 region has 16 residues.

This clonotype showed up just a few times. V gene TRBV29-1 combines with J gene TRBJ1-2; the match to TRBD1 covers 7 bases. V shed 3 bases, J shed 3 bases, and the junction held 7 bases outside the gene matches. This CDR3 spans 14 amino acids. Germline loops: CDR1 SQVTM, CDR2 ANQGSEA. The CDR3, as DNA: TGCAGCGTTGATAGTCAGGGGGTATACTATGGCTACACCTTC. This gives the protein CSVDSQGVYYGYTF.

This clonotype has just a few counts. This sequence joins TRBV5-1 and TRBJ2-6; D gene unclear. Germline V gives CDR1 SGHRS, CDR2 YFSETQ. Trimming shortened V by 0 bases and J by 0 bases, and 7 bases separated the two germline ends. The CDR3 runs 16 residues. The CDR3 nucleotides are TGCGCCAGCAGCTTGGACCCGGTCTCTGGGGCCAACGTCCTGACTTTC. This encodes CASSLDPVSGANVLTF.